This TCR beta chain was captured in a study of blood T cell repertoires in COVID-19. All enrollees were roughly 18 to 89 years old and from 24 US areas. Recovered participants had two consecutive negative NP/OP PCR tests, healthcare professional clearance, or symptom resolution. The authors' processing: Researchers report that nucleated cell counts were estimated from reference gene primer amplification. Clones were read by immunoSEQ multiplex PCR, and TCRdb kept only the in-frame ones, dropping some. V and J calls and clone size are as listed in that table; D and trimming were resolved from the DNA. The table records 200,000 to 250,000 clones, approximately 80% of them present only once. Germline V lookup: CDR1 SGHAT, CDR2 FQNNGV. V was cut by 2 bases and J by 3 bases, with 7 bases left in between. The CDR3 covers 13 residues.

This sequence joins TRBV11-2 and TRBJ1-1; no clear D. The material sequenced was PBMCs or T cells enriched from blood (not recorded which). This TCR was recovered from a man aged 55 to 70 who had recovered from COVID-19. DNA of the CDR3: TGTGCCAGCAGCTTATTACAATACACTGAAGCTTTCTTT. Its translation is CASSLLQYTEAFF.